This T cell receptor (beta chain) was documented in a study of neoadjuvant anti-PD-1 for oral cavity cancer. Method: immunoSEQ multiplex PCR; TCRdb's copy keeps in-frame clones and lacks some. The sample lists 15,000 to 20,000 clones, over 65% seen once, with over 2.5% in the top ten. Study results and limitations: After neoadjuvant nivolumab, PBMC T cell clonality was significantly higher in non-responders than responders. Each response group had just a few patients in TCR analyses.

The germline V gene encodes CDR1 SGDLS and CDR2 YYNGEE. The V end lost 4 bases, the J end lost 4 bases, and 14 bases lay between the germline ends. The CDR3 consists of 14 residues. Patients had newly diagnosed, untreated stage II-IVA oral cavity squamous cell carcinoma. On this clone: What it recognizes is unknown.

This TCR was sampled from a person aged 35 to 85 with oral cavity squamous cell carcinoma. The rearrangement links TRBV9 to TRBJ2-5, with TRBD2 as a possible D gene (5 bases). The specimen was PBMCs, collected before nivolumab (anti-PD-1) treatment. The CDR3 DNA follows: TGTGCCAGCAGCCTCTCGCACGAGGGAGAGACCCAGTACTTC. This codes for CASSLSHEGETQYF.